The table lists the clone carrying this T cell receptor (beta chain) with many counts. The sample is drawn from a study of T cells in Graves' hyperthyroidism and ophthalmopathy. Template material for amplifying TCR beta CDR3 regions consisted of RNA transcripts. With the HTBI primer set, the TCR CDR3 went through a first round of RT-PCR. TCRdb fed the multiplex PCR reads into MiXCR, producing one record per CDR3 protein. The sample has 500,000 to 650,000 distinct CDR3 sequences, more than 12% seen once. V lost 8 bases, J lost 4 bases, and 7 bases stayed unmatched. Per germline, CDR1 SNHLY and CDR2 FYNNEI. This CDR3 contains 13 residues. Uncontrolled infection, other autoimmune disease, pregnancy or lactation disqualified patients from enrolment. Diagnosis relied on clinical symptoms, serum thyroxine and TRAb, thyroid ultrasound and orbital computed tomography. The authors obtained PBMCs from more than 9.5 ml of fresh peripheral blood.

The genes are TRBV2 and TRBJ1-2; 7 positions agree with TRBD1. The sequencing input was blood. The origin of this receptor is a woman between 45 and 65 years old with Graves' ophthalmopathy. The CDR3 region has the DNA TGTGCCAGCGGGGCCGGGACAGTCTATGGCTACACCTTC. This gives the protein CASGAGTVYGYTF.